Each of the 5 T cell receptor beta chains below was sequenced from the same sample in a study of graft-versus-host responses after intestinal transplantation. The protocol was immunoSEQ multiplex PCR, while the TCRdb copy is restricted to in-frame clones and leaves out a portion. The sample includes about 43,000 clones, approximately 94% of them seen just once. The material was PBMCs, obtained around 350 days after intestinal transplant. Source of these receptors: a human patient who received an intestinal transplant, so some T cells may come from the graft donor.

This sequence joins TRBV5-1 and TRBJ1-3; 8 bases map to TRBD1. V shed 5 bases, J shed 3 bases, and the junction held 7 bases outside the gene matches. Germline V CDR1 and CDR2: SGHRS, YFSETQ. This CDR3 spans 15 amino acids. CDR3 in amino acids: CASSTDRDYGNTIYF. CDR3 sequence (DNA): TGCGCCAGCAGTACGGACAGGGATTATGGAAACACCATATATTTT.

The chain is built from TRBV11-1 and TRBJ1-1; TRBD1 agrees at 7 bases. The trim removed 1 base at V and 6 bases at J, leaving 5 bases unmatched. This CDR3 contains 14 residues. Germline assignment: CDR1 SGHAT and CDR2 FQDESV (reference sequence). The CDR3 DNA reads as TGTGCCAGCAGCTTAGGACAGGGTATCGCTGAAGCTTTCTTT. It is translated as CASSLGQGIAEAFF.

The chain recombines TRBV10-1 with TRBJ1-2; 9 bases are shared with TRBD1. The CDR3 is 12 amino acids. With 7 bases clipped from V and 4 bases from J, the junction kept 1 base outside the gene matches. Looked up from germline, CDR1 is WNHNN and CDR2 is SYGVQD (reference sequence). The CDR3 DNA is TGCGCCAGCACACAGGGGGCCTATGGCTACACCTTC. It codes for CASTQGAYGYTF.

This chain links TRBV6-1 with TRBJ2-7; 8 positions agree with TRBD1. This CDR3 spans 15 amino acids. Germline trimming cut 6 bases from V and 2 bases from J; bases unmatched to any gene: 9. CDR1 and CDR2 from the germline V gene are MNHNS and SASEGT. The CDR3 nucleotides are TGTGCCAGCAGACCCAGGCAGGGGGCGACCTACGAGCAGTACTTC. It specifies CASRPRQGATYEQYF.

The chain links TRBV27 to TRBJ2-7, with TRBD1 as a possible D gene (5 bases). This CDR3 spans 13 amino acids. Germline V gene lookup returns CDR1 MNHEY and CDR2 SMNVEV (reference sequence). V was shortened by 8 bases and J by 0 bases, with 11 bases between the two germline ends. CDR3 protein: CASAEQASYEQYF. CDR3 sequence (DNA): TGTGCCAGCGCAGAACAGGCCTCCTACGAGCAGTACTTC.